The TCR beta chain described here comes from a study of cytomegalovirus exposure and HLA in healthy donors. V was clipped by 2 bases and J by 4 bases, with 10 bases between them. The length of the CDR3 is 14 residues. Germline-derived CDR1 and CDR2 are MDHEN and SYDVKM. The PCR had 60 Vbeta and 13 Jbeta primers. Using immunoSEQ multiplex PCR, the repertoire was profiled, and TCRdb retains in-frame clones only, with some absent. This sample yields 100,000 to 150,000 clones, of which roughly 79% are seen a single time; over 1.5% belongs to the top ten. This sequence originates from a woman between 50 and 59 years old in good health and CMV-seronegative. The sample taken for sequencing was PBMCs. The chain links TRBV28 to TRBJ2-3; D gene unclear. The CDR3 protein is CASSLPLVSDTQYF. The CDR3, as DNA: TGTGCCAGCAGTTTACCTCTAGTTTCAGATACGCAGTATTTT.